This note documents a single TCR beta chain sequence. The antigen is undetermined. This CDR3 has 15 residues. The germline gives CDR1 MGHRA, CDR2 YSYEKL. V was cut by 4 bases and J by 4 bases, with 11 bases left in between. The data were obtained in a study of CD8+ T cells in alopecia areata. Study results and caveats: Affected scalp, especially in alopecia totalis/universalis, had a higher clonality than normal scalp did.

Investigators isolated RNA and reverse transcribed it into cDNA to act as the sequencing template. Sequencing was performed with immunoSEQ multiplex PCR; in TCRdb, only in-frame clones are kept and a portion is missing. In the table there are 100,000 to 150,000 clones, roughly 61% of which are singletons. V is TRBV4-1 and J is TRBJ2-6; D is ambiguous. The TCR sequence derives from a human donor with alopecia areata. Sequenced here: CD4+ T cells sorted from blood, sampled at week 0. The CDR3 reads CASSPGYLGANVLTF. The DNA of the CDR3 is TGCGCCAGCAGCCCAGGCTATCTGGGGGCCAACGTCCTGACTTTC.